Only a few counts were recorded for the clone carrying this T cell receptor beta chain. What it binds is not known. The CDR3 consists of 14 residues. Germline trimming cut 6 bases from V and 7 bases from J; bases unmatched to any gene: 9. Unique molecular identifiers were present on the cDNA, and a universal primer site came from template switching. Each CDR3 protein gets one entry after TCRdb re-called the 5' RACE reads with MiXCR. Among 1,800,000 or so distinct CDR3 sequences, less than 35% were seen once, and the ten largest hold approximately 0.29%. These data originate in a study of identical twins. Study-wide results and caveats: Abundant beta clonotypes from cord blood bore fewer insertions; memory repertoires lacked this pattern. Weaker excess sharing between twins was seen in beta out-of-frame sequences.

This clonotype was sampled from a newborn girl in good health. The chain couples TRBV12-3 or TRBV12-4 to TRBJ1-3; 7 bases match TRBD1. The sequenced sample was cord blood. The CDR3 bases are TGTGCCAGCAGCACCGACAGGGTAGTGAACACCATATATTTT. This codes for CASSTDRVVNTIYF.